The TCR beta chain described here comes from a study of blood T cell repertoires in COVID-19. In the study overall: Sample material is recorded as cDNA or gDNA derived from T cells, B-cell-depleted T cells, or PBMCs.

This clone was observed a single time. Sequencing was performed with immunoSEQ multiplex PCR; in TCRdb, only in-frame clones are kept and a portion is missing. The sample consists of over 120,000 clones, around 85% of them appearing once. This study enrolled people aged 18 to 89 from 20 to 25 US geographic areas. Participant reports of clinical history set cohort assignment. What the recovered Cohort 3 donors had was two negative PCRs, clearance, or symptom resolution. J was trimmed by 6 bases and V by 4 bases; bases with no gene match: 8. The CDR3 has 14 amino acids. Germline V gene lookup returns CDR1 LGHDT and CDR2 YNNKEL (reference sequence).

The chain carries TRBV3-1 (or the pseudogene TRBV3-2) and TRBJ2-7; 8 bases match TRBD1. The source is a man aged 45-65 years who had recovered from COVID-19. The source material was PBMCs or T cells enriched from blood (not recorded which). The CDR3 DNA reads as TGTGCCAGCAGCCCTGGACAGGGTGGGAGCGAGCAGTACTTC. Translating it yields CASSPGQGGSEQYF.